These T cell receptor beta chains were read from a single sample in a study of cytomegalovirus exposure and HLA in healthy donors. Repertoires were generated with immunoSEQ multiplex PCR, while TCRdb's copy carries only in-frame clones and drops some. The sample holds 170,000 or so clones; about 82% are singletons and the top ten take 1%. Sequenced material: PBMCs. These receptors came from a woman in her fifties or sixties in good health and CMV-seropositive. The CDR3 runs from the conserved cysteine through the conserved F or W. A D gene is named only where the DNA matches it firmly. For some rows the clone size is stated as once, few or many, or as a class when expanded; others skip it.

D: TRBD1
V: TRBV30
size: NA
length: 14
J: TRBJ2-7
CDR3: CAWSEGTGLDEQYF
DNA: TGTGCCTGGAGTGAAGGGACAGGGCTTGACGAGCAGTACTTC

D: TRBD2
V: TRBV6-1
size: once
length: 14
J: TRBJ2-7
CDR3: CASSEITSGYEQYF
DNA: TGTGCCAGCAGTGAAATTACTAGCGGCTACGAGCAGTACTTC

D: NA
V: TRBV28
size: NA
length: 15
J: TRBJ2-3
CDR3: CASSLGGVSTDTQYF
DNA: TGTGCCAGCTCATTAGGAGGCGTAAGCACAGATACGCAGTATTTT

D: TRBD1
V: TRBV5-1
size: NA
length: 15
J: TRBJ1-4
CDR3: CASSPQGGSGEKLFF
DNA: TGCGCCAGCAGCCCCCAGGGGGGATCGGGGGAAAAACTGTTTTTT

D: NA
V: TRBV29-1
size: once
length: 11
J: TRBJ1-2
CDR3: CSVDVRGGYTF
DNA: TGCAGCGTTGATGTGCGAGGTGGCTACACCTTC

D: TRBD2
V: TRBV14
size: few
length: 16
J: TRBJ2-7
CDR3: CASSQGKGRGSYEQYF
DNA: TGTGCCAGCAGCCAAGGAAAGGGGAGGGGATCCTACGAGCAGTACTTC

D: TRBD1
V: TRBV6-1
size: NA
length: 16
J: TRBJ1-2
CDR3: CASSEGEGGAGSGYTF
DNA: TGTGCCAGCAGTGAAGGAGAAGGGGGCGCCGGCTCTGGCTACACCTTC

D: NA
V: TRBV29-1
size: NA
length: 13
J: TRBJ2-1
CDR3: CSGGDFAYNEQFF
DNA: TGCAGCGGGGGGGACTTTGCGTACAATGAGCAGTTCTTC

D: TRBD1
V: TRBV9
size: once
length: 15
J: TRBJ2-7
CDR3: CASSPRDRGLNEQYF
DNA: TGTGCCAGCAGCCCTCGGGACAGGGGGCTCAACGAGCAGTACTTC

D: NA
V: TRBV5-6
size: NA
length: 15
J: TRBJ1-2
CDR3: CASSLERGGNYGYTF
DNA: TGTGCCAGCAGCTTGGAGCGGGGGGGTAACTATGGCTACACCTTC

D: NA
V: TRBV6-6
size: once
length: 12
J: TRBJ1-2
CDR3: CASRDSYYGYTF
DNA: TGTGCCAGCAGGGACAGTTACTATGGCTACACCTTC

D: NA
V: TRBV6-5
size: NA
length: 13
J: TRBJ1-5
CDR3: CASTAGDNQPQHF
DNA: TGTGCCAGCACTGCAGGGGACAATCAGCCCCAGCATTTT

D: NA
V: TRBV6-1
size: NA
length: 15
J: TRBJ1-3
CDR3: CAREGHGYSGNTIYF
DNA: TGTGCCAGGGAGGGTCACGGGTACTCTGGAAACACCATATATTTT

D: NA
V: TRBV5-1
size: NA
length: 14
J: TRBJ2-1
CDR3: CASSLGQRLGEQFF
DNA: TGCGCCAGCAGCTTGGGCCAGAGGTTGGGTGAGCAGTTCTTC

D: NA
V: TRBV4-1
size: NA
length: 15
J: TRBJ2-5
CDR3: CASSQDPSRQETQYF
DNA: TGCGCCAGCAGCCAAGATCCCTCCCGTCAAGAGACCCAGTACTTC

D: NA
V: TRBV7-2
size: NA
length: 15
J: TRBJ2-1
CDR3: CASSLDYSNYNEQFF
DNA: TGTGCCAGCAGCTTGGACTACTCCAACTACAATGAGCAGTTCTTC

D: NA
V: TRBV15
size: NA
length: 16
J: TRBJ1-2
CDR3: CATSREGTPANYGYTF
DNA: TGTGCCACCAGCAGAGAGGGGACTCCAGCTAACTATGGCTACACCTTC

D: NA
V: TRBV7-9
size: NA
length: 16
J: TRBJ2-7
CDR3: CASSPPFRRPTYEQYF
DNA: TGTGCCAGCAGCCCCCCCTTTCGCAGGCCAACCTACGAGCAGTACTTC

D: NA
V: TRBV27
size: once
length: 16
J: TRBJ2-6
CDR3: CASRPNRASGANVLTF
DNA: TGTGCCAGCAGACCTAACAGAGCCTCTGGGGCCAACGTCCTGACTTTC

D: TRBD2
V: TRBV5-1
size: NA
length: 16
J: TRBJ2-1
CDR3: CASGQPGGASYNEQFF
DNA: TGCGCCAGCGGACAGCCGGGGGGGGCTTCCTACAATGAGCAGTTCTTC

D: NA
V: TRBV27
size: NA
length: 11
J: TRBJ1-1
CDR3: CATLGPTEAFF
DNA: TGTGCCACCCTGGGGCCCACTGAAGCTTTCTTT

D: TRBD2
V: TRBV28
size: NA
length: 11
J: TRBJ2-5
CDR3: CASSFGGRAYF
DNA: TGTGCCAGCAGTTTTGGCGGGAGGGCTTACTTC

D: NA
V: TRBV11-1
size: NA
length: 14
J: TRBJ1-2
CDR3: CASSLNTDRYGYTF
DNA: TGTGCCAGCAGCTTAAATACAGACCGGTATGGCTACACCTTC

D: NA
V: TRBV6-1
size: NA
length: 15
J: TRBJ1-1
CDR3: CASSEPLSHGGEAFF
DNA: TGTGCCAGCAGTGAGCCGCTATCTCACGGAGGTGAAGCTTTCTTT

D: TRBD2
V: TRBV11-2
size: NA
length: 17
J: TRBJ2-7
CDR3: CASSLDLSTSGVYEQYF
DNA: TGTGCCAGCAGCTTAGATTTGAGCACTAGCGGGGTCTACGAGCAGTACTTC

D: TRBD1
V: TRBV7-9
size: NA
length: 18
J: TRBJ2-6
CDR3: CASSDDRESNSGANVLTF
DNA: TGTGCCAGCAGCGATGACAGGGAAAGTAACTCTGGGGCCAACGTCCTGACTTTC

D: TRBD1
V: TRBV4-2
size: NA
length: 13
J: TRBJ2-5
CDR3: CASSQRTGETQYF
DNA: TGTGCCAGCAGCCAGAGGACAGGGGAGACCCAGTACTTC

D: TRBD2
V: TRBV5-4
size: NA
length: 19
J: TRBJ2-3
CDR3: CASSLGGGLAVISTDTQYF
DNA: TGTGCCAGCAGCTTGGGCGGGGGGCTAGCGGTAATTAGCACAGATACGCAGTATTTT

D: NA
V: TRBV5-6
size: NA
length: 13
J: TRBJ1-2
CDR3: CASSLRGINGYTF
DNA: TGTGCCAGCAGCTTGCGGGGTATTAATGGCTACACCTTC

D: NA
V: TRBV7-2
size: NA
length: 15
J: TRBJ1-3
CDR3: CASSFDTSSGNTIYF
DNA: TGTGCCAGCAGCTTCGACACGAGCTCTGGAAACACCATATATTTT

D: NA
V: TRBV9
size: NA
length: 14
J: TRBJ2-6
CDR3: CASSASSGANVLTF
DNA: TGTGCCAGCAGCGCCAGCTCTGGGGCCAACGTCCTGACTTTC

D: NA
V: TRBV28
size: NA
length: 12
J: TRBJ2-7
CDR3: CASSFQSNEQYF
DNA: TGTGCCAGCAGTTTCCAATCTAACGAGCAGTACTTC

D: TRBD2
V: TRBV27
size: NA
length: 14
J: TRBJ2-2
CDR3: CASTGRDNTGELFF
DNA: TGTGCCAGCACAGGGAGGGATAACACCGGGGAGCTGTTTTTT

D: TRBD1
V: TRBV7-8
size: NA
length: 16
J: TRBJ1-6
CDR3: CASSSGQGIGNSPLHF
DNA: TGTGCCAGCAGCTCGGGACAGGGAATTGGTAATTCACCCCTCCACTTT

D: NA
V: TRBV28
size: NA
length: 15
J: TRBJ1-2
CDR3: CASSPEGRGISGYTF
DNA: TGTGCCAGCAGTCCCGAGGGGAGGGGAATAAGTGGCTACACCTTC

D: NA
V: TRBV5-5
size: few
length: 13
J: TRBJ1-1
CDR3: CASAPSRNTEAFF
DNA: TGCGCCAGCGCCCCCTCCAGGAACACTGAAGCTTTCTTT

D: NA
V: TRBV11-3
size: NA
length: 14
J: TRBJ2-7
CDR3: CASSLDNGRGEQYF
DNA: TGTGCCAGCAGCTTAGATAACGGCCGGGGTGAGCAGTACTTC

D: NA
V: TRBV6-5
size: NA
length: 14
J: TRBJ1-3
CDR3: CASRRGRFGNTIYF
DNA: TGTGCCAGCAGGCGGGGTAGATTTGGAAACACCATATATTTT

D: TRBD2
V: TRBV6-4
size: few
length: 13
J: TRBJ2-1
CDR3: CASSDTSENEQFF
DNA: TGTGCCAGCAGTGACACTAGCGAGAATGAGCAGTTCTTC

D: NA
V: TRBV7-9
size: NA
length: 15
J: TRBJ2-7
CDR3: CASSLAGGRSYEQYF
DNA: TGTGCCAGCAGCTTAGCCGGAGGCCGCTCCTACGAGCAGTACTTC

D: NA
V: TRBV7-2
size: NA
length: 13
J: TRBJ1-2
CDR3: CASRRQSNYGYTF
DNA: TGTGCCAGCAGACGACAGTCTAACTATGGCTACACCTTC

D: TRBD1
V: TRBV6-1
size: NA
length: 15
J: TRBJ1-4
CDR3: CASSLNRDRSEKLFF
DNA: TGTGCCAGCAGTCTAAACCGGGACAGGTCAGAAAAACTGTTTTTT

D: NA
V: TRBV18
size: NA
length: 16
J: TRBJ1-6
CDR3: CASSPLGSNGNSPLHF
DNA: TGTGCCAGCTCACCCCTCGGGTCCAATGGGAATTCACCCCTCCACTTT

D: TRBD1
V: TRBV6-1
size: NA
length: 19
J: TRBJ2-2
CDR3: CASSDRDSGSDIKAGELFF
DNA: TGTGCCAGCAGTGACCGGGACAGTGGCTCCGATATAAAGGCTGGGGAGCTGTTTTTT

D: NA
V: TRBV4-3
size: once
length: 15
J: TRBJ1-5
CDR3: CASSPNSGDGQPQHF
DNA: TGCGCCAGCAGCCCGAATTCGGGGGATGGTCAGCCCCAGCATTTT

D: NA
V: TRBV9
size: NA
length: 16
J: TRBJ1-3
CDR3: CASSVAGRSSGNTIYF
DNA: TGTGCCAGCAGCGTAGCTGGCAGAAGCTCTGGAAACACCATATATTTT

D: NA
V: TRBV1
size: once
length: 13
J: TRBJ2-5
CDR3: CTSSHHFPETQYF
DNA: TGCACCAGCAGCCACCACTTTCCAGAGACCCAGTACTTC

D: NA
V: TRBV9
size: NA
length: 13
J: TRBJ2-5
CDR3: CASSVRGGETQYF
DNA: TGTGCCAGCAGCGTCCGAGGGGGAGAGACCCAGTACTTC

D: NA
V: TRBV9
size: NA
length: 13
J: TRBJ2-1
CDR3: CASGHREIGEQLF
DNA: TGTGCCAGCGGGCACAGGGAAATAGGTGAGCAGCTCTTC

D: NA
V: TRBV14
size: NA
length: 17
J: TRBJ2-1
CDR3: CASSQGLAAVVTNEQFF
DNA: TGTGCCAGCAGCCAAGGTCTTGCAGCGGTTGTCACGAATGAGCAGTTCTTC

D: TRBD1
V: TRBV28
size: few
length: 15
J: TRBJ2-7
CDR3: CASRNNYRGTYEQYF
DNA: TGTGCCAGCAGGAACAACTACAGGGGTACCTACGAGCAGTACTTC

D: NA
V: TRBV5-4
size: NA
length: 13
J: TRBJ2-7
CDR3: CASSSDSSYEQYF
DNA: TGTGCCAGCAGCAGTGACAGTTCCTACGAGCAGTACTTC

D: NA
V: TRBV19
size: NA
length: 12
J: TRBJ1-1
CDR3: CASSIRGTEAFF
DNA: TGTGCCAGTAGTATAAGGGGCACTGAAGCTTTCTTT

D: NA
V: TRBV28
size: few
length: 17
J: TRBJ1-5
CDR3: CASIDIATQYSNQPQHF
DNA: TGTGCCAGCATTGACATCGCCACCCAATATAGCAATCAGCCCCAGCATTTT

D: TRBD1
V: TRBV5-4
size: once
length: 17
J: TRBJ2-2
CDR3: CASSSVLRTGGTGELFF
DNA: TGTGCCAGCAGCTCGGTCCTAAGAACAGGGGGCACCGGGGAGCTGTTTTTT

D: NA
V: TRBV11-2
size: NA
length: 12
J: TRBJ2-5
CDR3: CASSFPGETQYF
DNA: TGTGCCAGCAGCTTTCCGGGGGAGACCCAGTACTTC

D: TRBD1
V: TRBV5-8
size: once
length: 14
J: TRBJ2-4
CDR3: CASSSGQGANIQYF
DNA: TGTGCCAGCAGCTCGGGACAGGGGGCGAACATTCAGTACTTC